This T cell receptor (beta chain) was sequenced in a study of early T cells in non-severe SARS-CoV-2 infection. Trimming shortened V by 0 bases and J by 4 bases, and 9 bases separated the two germline ends. CDR1 is MGHRA, CDR2 YSYEKL, per germline. The CDR3 is made up of 14 amino acids. This clonotype was observed many times. Attachment of unique molecular identifiers to individual cDNA molecules was performed. TCRdb analysed the 5' RACE reads with MiXCR anew, one entry per CDR3 protein. The table lists 20,000 to 25,000 distinct CDR3 sequences, approximately 4.5% of them singletons. Sequenced: whole blood. The TCR comes from an adult who was a healthcare worker with PCR-confirmed SARS-CoV-2 infection or an uninfected control (not recorded which). The gene calls are TRBV4-1 and TRBJ1-2; no reliable D call. The chain's CDR3 is CASSQDDRGYGYTF. As DNA, the CDR3 is TGCGCCAGCAGCCAAGATGATCGAGGCTATGGCTACACCTTC.